This entry features one T cell receptor beta chain sequence. Its matching antigen is unknown. This record belongs to a study of T cells in narcolepsy. Study-level background: Healthy controls were enrolled alongside patients with narcolepsy type 1 or type 2. Study outcomes and limitations: Same-patient CSF and blood CD4+ T cell clonotypes included HCRT-specific and TRIB2-specific autoreactive ones.

Only in-frame clones appear in the TCRdb table, and some are missing; sequencing was by immunoSEQ multiplex PCR. The profile shows around 32,000 clones, around 83% of them singletons. The V gene's germline CDR1 is MDHEN and CDR2 SYDVKM. This CDR3 comprises 14 residues. Trimming took 1 base from V and 8 from J, leaving 11 bases between them. The chain employs TRBV28 and TRBJ1-4; D may be TRBD1 (6 bases). Sequencing used CD45RA- memory CD4+ T cells from PBMCs. The clonotype originates from a human donor with narcolepsy. The chain's CDR3 is CASSLYHREEKLFF. The CDR3 DNA reads as TGTGCCAGCAGTTTATACCACAGGGAAGAAAAACTGTTTTTT.